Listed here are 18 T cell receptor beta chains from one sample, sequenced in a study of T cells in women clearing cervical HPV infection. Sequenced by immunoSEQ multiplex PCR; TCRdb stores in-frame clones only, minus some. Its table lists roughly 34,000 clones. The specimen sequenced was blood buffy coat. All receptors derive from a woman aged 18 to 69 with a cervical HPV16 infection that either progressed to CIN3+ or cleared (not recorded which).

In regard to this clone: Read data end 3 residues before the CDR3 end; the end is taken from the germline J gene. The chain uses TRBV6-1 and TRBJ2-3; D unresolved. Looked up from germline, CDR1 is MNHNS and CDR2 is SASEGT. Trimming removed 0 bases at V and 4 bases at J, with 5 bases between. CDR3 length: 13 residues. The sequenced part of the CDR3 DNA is TGTGCCAGCAGTGAAGCAGAGGCAGATACG. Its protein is CASSEAEADT. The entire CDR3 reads CASSEAEADTQYF.

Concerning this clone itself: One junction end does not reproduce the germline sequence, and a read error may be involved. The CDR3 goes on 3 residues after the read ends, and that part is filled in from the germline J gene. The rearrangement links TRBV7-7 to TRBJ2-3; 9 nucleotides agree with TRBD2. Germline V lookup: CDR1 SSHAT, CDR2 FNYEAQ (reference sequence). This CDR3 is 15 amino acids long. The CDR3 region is CASSYSSGGTDTQYF. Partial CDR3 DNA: TGTGCTAGCAGCTATTCTAGCGGGGGCACAGATACG.

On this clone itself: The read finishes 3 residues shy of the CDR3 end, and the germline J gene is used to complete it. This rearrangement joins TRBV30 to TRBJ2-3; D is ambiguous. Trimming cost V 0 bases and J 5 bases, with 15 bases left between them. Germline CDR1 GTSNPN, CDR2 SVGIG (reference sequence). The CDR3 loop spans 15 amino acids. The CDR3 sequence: CAWSVSGLEEDTQYF. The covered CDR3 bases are TGTGCCTGGAGTGTATCTGGTCTAGAGGAAGATACG.

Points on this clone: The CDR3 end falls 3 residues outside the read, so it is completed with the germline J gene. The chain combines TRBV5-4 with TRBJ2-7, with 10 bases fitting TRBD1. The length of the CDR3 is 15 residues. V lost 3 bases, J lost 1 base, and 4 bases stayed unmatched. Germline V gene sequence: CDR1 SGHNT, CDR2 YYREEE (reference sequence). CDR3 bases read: TGTGCCAGCAGCTCCGGGGACAGGGGTTCCTACGAG. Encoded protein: CASSSGDRGSYE. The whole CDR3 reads CASSSGDRGSYEQYF. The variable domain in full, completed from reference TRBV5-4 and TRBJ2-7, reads ETGVTQSPTHLIKTRGQQVTLRCSSQSGHNTVSWYQQALGQGPQFIFQYYREEENGRGNFPPRFSGLQFPNYSSELNVNALELDDSALYLCASSSGDRGSYEQYFGPGTRLTVT.

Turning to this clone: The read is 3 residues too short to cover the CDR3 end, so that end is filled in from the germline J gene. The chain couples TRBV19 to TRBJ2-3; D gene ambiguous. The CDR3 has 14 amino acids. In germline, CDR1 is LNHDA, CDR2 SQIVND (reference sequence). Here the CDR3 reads CASSVDQAAETQYF. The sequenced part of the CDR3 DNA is TGTGCCAGTAGTGTTGACCAAGCCGCGGAGACG.

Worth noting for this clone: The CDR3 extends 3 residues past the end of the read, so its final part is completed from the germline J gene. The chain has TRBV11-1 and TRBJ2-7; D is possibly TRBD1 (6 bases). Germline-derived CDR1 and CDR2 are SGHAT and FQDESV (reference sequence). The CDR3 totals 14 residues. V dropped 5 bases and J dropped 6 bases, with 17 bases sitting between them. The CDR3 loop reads CASSVPGHGGEQYF. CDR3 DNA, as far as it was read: TGTGCCAGCAGCGTCCCGGGACATGGGGGCGAG. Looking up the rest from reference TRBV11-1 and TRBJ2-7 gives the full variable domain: EAEVAQSPRYKITEKSQAVAFWCDPISGHATLYWYRQILGQGPELLVQFQDESVVDDSQLPKDRFSAERLKGVDSTLKIQPAELGDSAMYLCASSVPGHGGEQYFGPGTRLTVT.

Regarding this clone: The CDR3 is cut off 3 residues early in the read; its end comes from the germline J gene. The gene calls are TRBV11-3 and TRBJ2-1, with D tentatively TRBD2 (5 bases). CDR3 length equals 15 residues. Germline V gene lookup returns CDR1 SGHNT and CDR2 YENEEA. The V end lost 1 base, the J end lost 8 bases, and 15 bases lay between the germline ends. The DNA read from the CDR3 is TGTGCCAGCAGCTTAGGACGGACTCCGGGCGATGAG. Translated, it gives CASSLGRTPGDE. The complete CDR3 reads CASSLGRTPGDEQFF.

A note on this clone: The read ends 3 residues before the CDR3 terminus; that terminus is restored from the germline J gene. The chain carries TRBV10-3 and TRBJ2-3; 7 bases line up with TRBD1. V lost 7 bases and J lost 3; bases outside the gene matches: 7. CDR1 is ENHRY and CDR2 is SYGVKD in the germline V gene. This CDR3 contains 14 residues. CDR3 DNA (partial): TGTGCCATCACACAGGGGAGAGATACAGATACG. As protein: CAITQGRDTDT. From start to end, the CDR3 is CAITQGRDTDTQYF.

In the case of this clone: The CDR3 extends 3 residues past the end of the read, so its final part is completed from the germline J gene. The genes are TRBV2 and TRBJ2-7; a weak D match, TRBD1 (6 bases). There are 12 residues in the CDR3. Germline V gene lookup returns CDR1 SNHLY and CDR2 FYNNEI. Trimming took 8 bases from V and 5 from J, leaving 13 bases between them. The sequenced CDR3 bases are TGTGCCAGCGTACGACAGGATCACGAG. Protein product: CASVRQDHE. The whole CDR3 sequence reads CASVRQDHEQYF.

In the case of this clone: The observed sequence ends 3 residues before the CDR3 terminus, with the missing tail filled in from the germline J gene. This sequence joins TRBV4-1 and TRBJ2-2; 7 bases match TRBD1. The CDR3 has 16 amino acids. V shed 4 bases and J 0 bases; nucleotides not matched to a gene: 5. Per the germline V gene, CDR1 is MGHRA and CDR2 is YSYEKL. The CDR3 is CASSRTGASNTGELFF. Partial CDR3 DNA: TGCGCCAGCAGCCGCACAGGGGCCTCGAACACCGGGGAG.

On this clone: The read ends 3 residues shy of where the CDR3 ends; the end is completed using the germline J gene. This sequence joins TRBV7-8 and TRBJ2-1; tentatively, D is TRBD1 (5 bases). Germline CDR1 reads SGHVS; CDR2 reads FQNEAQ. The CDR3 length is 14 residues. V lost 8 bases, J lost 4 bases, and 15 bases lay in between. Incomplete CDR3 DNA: TGTGCCAGCCTACCCACAGGTGGATACAATGAG. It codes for CASLPTGGYNE. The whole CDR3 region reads CASLPTGGYNEQFF.

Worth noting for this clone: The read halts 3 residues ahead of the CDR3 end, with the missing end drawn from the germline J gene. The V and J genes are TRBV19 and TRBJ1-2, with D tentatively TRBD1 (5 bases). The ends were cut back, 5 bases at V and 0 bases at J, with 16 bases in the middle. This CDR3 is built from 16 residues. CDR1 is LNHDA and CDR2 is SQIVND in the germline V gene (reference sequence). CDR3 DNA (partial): TGTGCCAGTAGTTCTTGGGACTCCCGAGCTAACTATGGC. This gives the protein CASSSWDSRANYG. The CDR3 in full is CASSSWDSRANYGYTF.

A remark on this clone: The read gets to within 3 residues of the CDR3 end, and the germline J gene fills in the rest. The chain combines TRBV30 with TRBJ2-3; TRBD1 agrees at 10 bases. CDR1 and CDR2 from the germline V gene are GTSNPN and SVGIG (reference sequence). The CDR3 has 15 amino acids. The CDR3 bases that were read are TGTGCCTACAGTTTTGGGGACAGGGGACTCGGGACG. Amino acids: CAYSFGDRGLGT. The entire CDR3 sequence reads CAYSFGDRGLGTQYF.

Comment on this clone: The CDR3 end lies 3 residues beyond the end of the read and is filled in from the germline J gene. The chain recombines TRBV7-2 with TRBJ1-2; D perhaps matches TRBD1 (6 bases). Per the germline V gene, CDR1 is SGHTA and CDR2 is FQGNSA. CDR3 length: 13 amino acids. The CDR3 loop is CASGGNDPYDYTF. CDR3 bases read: TGTGCCAGCGGGGGCAATGACCCCTACGAC.

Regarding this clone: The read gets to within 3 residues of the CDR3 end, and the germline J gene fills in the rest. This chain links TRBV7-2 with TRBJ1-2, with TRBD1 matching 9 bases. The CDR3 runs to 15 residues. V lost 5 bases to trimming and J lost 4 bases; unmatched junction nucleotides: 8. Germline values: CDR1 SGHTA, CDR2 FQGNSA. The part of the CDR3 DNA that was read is TGTGCCAGCAGCGCAACAACAGGGGGCTTCTATGGC. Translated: CASSATTGGFYG. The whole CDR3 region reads CASSATTGGFYGYTF.

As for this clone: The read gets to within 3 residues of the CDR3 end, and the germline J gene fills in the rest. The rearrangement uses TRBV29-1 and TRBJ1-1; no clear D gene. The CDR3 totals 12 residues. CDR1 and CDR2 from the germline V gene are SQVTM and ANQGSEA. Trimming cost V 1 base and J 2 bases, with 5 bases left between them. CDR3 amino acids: CSVEGPNTEAFF. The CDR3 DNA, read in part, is TGCAGCGTTGAAGGTCCTAACACTGAA. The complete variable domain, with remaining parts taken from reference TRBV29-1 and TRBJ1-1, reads SAVISQKPSRDICQRGTSLTIQCQVDSQVTMMFWYRQQPGQSLTLIATANQGSEATYESGFVIDKFPISRPNLTFSTLTVSNMSPEDSSIYLCSVEGPNTEAFFGQGTRLTVV.

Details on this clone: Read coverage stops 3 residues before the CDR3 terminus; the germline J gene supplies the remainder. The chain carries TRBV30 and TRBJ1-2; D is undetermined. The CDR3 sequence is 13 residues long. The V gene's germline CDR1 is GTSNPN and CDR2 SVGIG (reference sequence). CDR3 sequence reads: CAWSVGLHYDYTF. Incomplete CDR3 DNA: TGTGCCTGGAGTGTAGGACTACACTACGAC.

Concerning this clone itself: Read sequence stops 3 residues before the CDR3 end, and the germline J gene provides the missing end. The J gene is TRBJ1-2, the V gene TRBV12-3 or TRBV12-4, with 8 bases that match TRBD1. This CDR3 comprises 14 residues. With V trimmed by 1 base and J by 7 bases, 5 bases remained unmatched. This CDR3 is CASSLGRGQGGYTF. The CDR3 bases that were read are TGTGCCAGCAGTTTAGGCAGGGGGCAGGGTGGC.